Presented here are 26 T cell receptor beta chains from one specimen sequenced in a study of cytomegalovirus exposure and HLA in healthy donors. PCR involved 60 Vbeta and 13 Jbeta primers. TCRdb's table, derived via immunoSEQ multiplex PCR, lists solely in-frame clones and lacks some. The sample carries about 220,000 clones, 65% to 85% recorded once. Material: PBMCs. The receptors originated from a boy between 2 and 15 years old in good health and CMV-seronegative.

The chain links TRBV19 to TRBJ1-2, with a weak D call TRBD1 (6 bases). Trimming stripped 7 bases from V and 0 bases from J, with 12 bases between. Germline CDR1 is LNHDA and CDR2 is SQIVND (reference sequence). The CDR3 covers 14 residues. CDR3 region: CASTQGPPNYGYTF. The CDR3 nucleotides read TGTGCCAGTACCCAGGGGCCGCCTAACTATGGCTACACCTTC.

The chain links TRBV19 to TRBJ2-3, with TRBD2 matching over 7 bases. The ends lost 8 bases at V and 0 bases at J; junction bases unmatched: 8. CDR1 LNHDA and CDR2 SQIVND come from the germline V gene (reference sequence). This CDR3 region has 15 residues. As DNA, the CDR3 is TGTGCCAGTCGAAGCGGGGCCCTCAGCACAGATACGCAGTATTTT. Translating gives CASRSGALSTDTQYF. The full variable domain, completed using reference TRBV19 and TRBJ2-3, is DGGITQSPKYLFRKEGQNVTLSCEQNLNHDAMYWYRQDPGQGLRLIYYSQIVNDFQKGDIAEGYSVSREKKESFPLTVTSAQKNPTAFYLCASRSGALSTDTQYFGPGTRLTVL.

The DNA for the CDR3 is TGTGCCAGCAGCGTAGGGGACAGGGGGTTTGTTCCGAACACTGAAGCTTTCTTT. Protein product: CASSVGDRGFVPNTEAFF. This chain joins TRBV9 and TRBJ1-1, with TRBD1 matching 11 bases. Unmatched junction bases numbered 8, after V lost 0 bases and J lost 1 base. CDR1 and CDR2 from the germline V gene are SGDLS and YYNGEE. The length of the CDR3 is 18 residues.

This clone was detected only once. This rearrangement joins TRBV6-5 to TRBJ1-6; TRBD1 matches 9 bases. The CDR3 sequence is 16 residues long. Per germline, CDR1 MNHEY and CDR2 SVGAGI. J gave up 10 bases and V 2 bases, and 9 bases lay outside the gene matches. The CDR3 DNA reads TGTGCCAGCAGTTACAGACCGGGACAGGGAGGGTCACCCCTCCACTTT. Its translation is CASSYRPGQGGSPLHF.

This clone was observed a single time. V and J are TRBV30 and TRBJ2-7; D is possibly TRBD2 (5 bases). The CDR3 runs 12 residues. Trimming stripped 5 bases from V and 1 base from J, with 9 bases between. Germline V CDR1 and CDR2: GTSNPN, SVGIG (reference sequence). CDR3 bases: TGTGCCTGGGGCGGACTTTCCTACGAGCAGTACTTC. This encodes CAWGGLSYEQYF.

The chain uses TRBV27 and TRBJ2-1; 7 bases agree with TRBD2. Trimming cost V 6 bases and J 4 bases; bases outside gene matches: 3. Germline V gene data show CDR1 as MNHEY and CDR2 as SMNVEV (reference sequence). The CDR3 has 13 amino acids. The CDR3 here is CASRRTRYNEQFF. The DNA of the CDR3 is TGTGCCAGCAGGCGGACTAGATACAATGAGCAGTTCTTC.

The chain employs TRBV7-2 and TRBJ1-2, with D tentatively TRBD1 (5 bases). V was cut by 2 bases and J by 7 bases, with 17 bases left in between. CDR1 is SGHTA, CDR2 FQGNSA, per germline. The CDR3 extends over 15 amino acids. For the CDR3, the DNA is TGTGCCAGCAGCTTAACCCCTCCAGGGCCGATTGGCTACACCTTC. It yields the protein CASSLTPPGPIGYTF.

The V gene is TRBV13, the J gene TRBJ2-1, with 8 bases lining up with TRBD1. V lost 6 bases and J lost 3; bases outside the gene matches: 10. Germline assignment: CDR1 PRHDT and CDR2 FYEKMQ (reference sequence). The CDR3 covers 16 residues. CDR3: CASRPSGTGYYNEQFF. For the CDR3, the DNA is TGTGCCAGCAGGCCTTCCGGGACAGGTTACTACAATGAGCAGTTCTTC.

This sequence joins TRBV6-1 and TRBJ2-7, with 11 bases that match TRBD1. The CDR3 totals 15 residues. V was pared by 3 bases and J by 7 bases, with 8 bases of the junction left unmatched. Germline V gene lookup returns CDR1 MNHNS and CDR2 SASEGT. Here the CDR3 reads CASSEVGQGAWEQYF. CDR3 DNA sequence: TGTGCCAGCAGTGAGGTCGGACAGGGGGCTTGGGAGCAGTACTTC.

V gene TRBV25-1 combines with J gene TRBJ2-1, with 10 bases fitting TRBD2. CDR3 length: 17 amino acids. The germline CDR1 and CDR2 sequences are MGHDK and SYGVNS. V lost 5 bases, J lost 9 bases, and 16 bases stayed unmatched. CDR3 loop: CASSSNRASGRIIEQFF. The CDR3 nucleotides are TGTGCCAGCAGTTCGAACAGGGCTAGCGGGAGAATAATTGAGCAGTTCTTC. The full variable domain, with the rest looked up from reference TRBV25-1 and TRBJ2-1, is EADIYQTPRYLVIGTGKKITLECSQTMGHDKMYWYQQDPGMELHLIHYSYGVNSTEKGDLSSESTVSRIRTEHFPLTLESARPSHTSQYLCASSSNRASGRIIEQFFGPGTRLTVL.

The rearrangement links TRBV15 to TRBJ1-1; no clear D gene. V gave up 7 bases and J gave up 0 bases, with 18 bases separating them. Germline V CDR1 and CDR2: LNHNV, YYDKDF (reference sequence). This CDR3 is built from 16 residues. The CDR3 reads CATTTDGRGMNTEAFF. The CDR3 coding sequence is TGTGCCACCACCACCGACGGACGGGGAATGAACACTGAAGCTTTCTTT.

The genes are TRBV5-4 and TRBJ1-2, with D tentatively TRBD1 (6 bases). Germline CDR1 SGHNT, CDR2 YYREEE (reference sequence). Trimming cost V 4 bases and J 8 bases, with 12 bases left between them. The CDR3 spans 12 residues. The CDR3 region is CASSGGEKGYTF. Written as DNA, the CDR3 is TGTGCCAGCAGCGGGGGCGAGAAGGGCTACACCTTC.

The CDR3 loop is CAWGTSGREALEQYF. For the CDR3, the DNA is TGTGCCTGGGGGACTAGCGGGAGGGAAGCCCTAGAGCAGTACTTC. V usage is TRBV30 and J usage is TRBJ2-7; 16 positions match TRBD2. This CDR3 region has 15 residues. The ends lost 5 bases at V and 7 bases at J; junction bases unmatched: 8. Germline V gene lookup returns CDR1 GTSNPN and CDR2 SVGIG (reference sequence). Full variable domain (outside the CDR3, taken from reference TRBV30 and TRBJ2-7): SQTIHQWPATLVQPVGSPLSLECTVEGTSNPNLYWYRQAAGRGLQLLFYSVGIGQISSEVPQNLSASRPQDRQFILSSKKLLLSDSGFYLCAWGTSGREALEQYFGPGTRLTVT.

The chain has TRBV4-1 and TRBJ2-7; D is unclear. The CDR3 consists of 12 residues. In germline, CDR1 is MGHRA, CDR2 YSYEKL. Trimming took 1 base from V and 7 from J, leaving 8 bases between them. CDR3: CASSQGEREQYF. Written as DNA, the CDR3 is TGCGCCAGCAGCCAAGGTGAGCGAGAGCAGTACTTC.

The genes are TRBV5-1 and TRBJ1-4; 7 bases are shared with TRBD1. This CDR3 comprises 14 residues. Germline loops: CDR1 SGHRS, CDR2 YFSETQ. V dropped 6 bases and J dropped 4; count of bases not matched to a gene: 6. The CDR3 here is CASTSDRINEKLFF. The CDR3 DNA is TGCGCCAGCACCTCGGACAGGATTAATGAAAAACTGTTTTTT.

The chain couples TRBV30 to TRBJ1-2; no firm D call. The CDR3 runs 11 residues. Germline CDR1 and CDR2: GTSNPN and SVGIG (reference sequence). With 0 bases removed from V and 7 bases from J, the gap between germline ends came to 6 bases. The CDR3 DNA reads as TGTGCCTGGAGTGTACGGGGTGGCTACACCTTC. This codes for CAWSVRGGYTF.

The chain has TRBV4-1 and TRBJ1-2, with 7 bases lining up with TRBD1. CDR1 MGHRA and CDR2 YSYEKL come from the germline V gene. Germline trimming cut 0 bases from V and 4 bases from J; bases unmatched to any gene: 11. CDR3 length: 17 residues. The CDR3 bases are TGCGCCAGCAGCCAAGATTCGTTAAGGGGGCGCGTCTATGGCTACACCTTC. This gives the protein CASSQDSLRGRVYGYTF.

This clone was seen a handful of times. This chain connects TRBV18 to TRBJ1-1; D gene ambiguous. V lost 3 bases and J lost 1, with 6 bases in between. Germline CDR1 is KGHSH and CDR2 is LQKENI. CDR3 length equals 13 residues. CDR3: CASSPQKNTEAFF. DNA for the CDR3: TGTGCCAGCTCACCTCAGAAGAACACTGAAGCTTTCTTT.

V and J are TRBV4-1 and TRBJ2-2, with 7 bases lining up with TRBD2. There are 16 residues in the CDR3. V lost 9 bases, J lost 0 bases, and 10 bases stayed unmatched. The germline CDR1 and CDR2 sequences are MGHRA and YSYEKL. Written as DNA, the CDR3 is TGCGCCAGTAATGGGAGGGGAGGATCGAACACCGGGGAGCTGTTTTTT. It translates to CASNGRGGSNTGELFF.

The chain uses TRBV9 and TRBJ2-3; D is perhaps TRBD1 (5 bases). V lost 0 bases to trimming and J lost 2 bases, with 16 bases between them. The CDR3 spans 17 residues. CDR1 SGDLS and CDR2 YYNGEE come from the germline V gene. The CDR3 sequence: CASSVGASTGYTDTQYF. The CDR3 DNA follows: TGTGCCAGCAGCGTAGGGGCGAGCACAGGCTACACAGATACGCAGTATTTT.

This clone was seen a handful of times. This chain joins TRBV9 and TRBJ2-3; 7 nucleotides line up with TRBD2. This CDR3 contains 16 residues. CDR1 and CDR2 (germline): SGDLS, YYNGEE. J gave up 0 bases and V 3 bases, and 7 bases lay outside the gene matches. The CDR3 nucleotides read TGTGCCAGCAGCGCCCACCTCGGGGGGAGCACAGATACGCAGTATTTT. As protein: CASSAHLGGSTDTQYF.

J is TRBJ2-1 and V is TRBV5-1; 8 bases are a match to TRBD2. V was pared by 6 bases and J by 9 bases, with 17 bases of the junction left unmatched. Germline CDR1 reads SGHRS; CDR2 reads YFSETQ. This CDR3 has 16 residues. The CDR3, as DNA: TGCGCCAGCACCCAGAGCCCTATAGCGGGAAATGGTGAGCAGTTCTTC. Its protein is CASTQSPIAGNGEQFF.

The chain uses TRBV6-1 and TRBJ2-7; 7 positions match TRBD1. After removal of 2 bases from V and 5 bases from J, the junction contained 9 bases not matched to a gene. This CDR3 region has 15 residues. The germline V gene encodes CDR1 MNHNS and CDR2 SASEGT. CDR3 sequence reads: CASSETDRVVHEQYF. The DNA for the CDR3 is TGTGCCAGCAGTGAAACAGACAGGGTGGTCCACGAGCAGTACTTC.

V gene TRBV7-3 combines with J gene TRBJ2-1; perhaps TRBD2 as D (5 bases). The V and J ends lost 4 bases and 9 bases respectively, with 10 bases between them. Germline lookup yields CDR1 SGHTA and CDR2 FQGTGA. The CDR3 consists of 12 residues. Here the CDR3 DNA reads TGTGCCAGCAGCTCACTAGGGTCTGAGCAGTTCTTC. It yields the protein CASSSLGSEQFF.

The chain recombines TRBV7-9 with TRBJ2-1; 7 bases fit TRBD2. The CDR3 sequence is 15 residues long. Losses at the gene ends were 5 bases for V and 4 bases for J; bases not matched to a gene: 8. Germline values: CDR1 SEHNR, CDR2 FQNEAQ (reference sequence). CDR3 region: CASSPPGGSYNEQFF. CDR3 bases: TGTGCCAGCAGCCCTCCGGGAGGCTCATACAATGAGCAGTTCTTC.

The rearrangement links TRBV27 to TRBJ2-1; 7 bases line up with TRBD2. Germline V CDR1 and CDR2: MNHEY, SMNVEV (reference sequence). V shed 6 bases and J 1 base; nucleotides not matched to a gene: 6. The CDR3 loop spans 15 amino acids. CDR3 DNA: TGTGCCAGCAGCCCAGGACTAGAATCCTACAATGAGCAGTTCTTC. This encodes CASSPGLESYNEQFF.